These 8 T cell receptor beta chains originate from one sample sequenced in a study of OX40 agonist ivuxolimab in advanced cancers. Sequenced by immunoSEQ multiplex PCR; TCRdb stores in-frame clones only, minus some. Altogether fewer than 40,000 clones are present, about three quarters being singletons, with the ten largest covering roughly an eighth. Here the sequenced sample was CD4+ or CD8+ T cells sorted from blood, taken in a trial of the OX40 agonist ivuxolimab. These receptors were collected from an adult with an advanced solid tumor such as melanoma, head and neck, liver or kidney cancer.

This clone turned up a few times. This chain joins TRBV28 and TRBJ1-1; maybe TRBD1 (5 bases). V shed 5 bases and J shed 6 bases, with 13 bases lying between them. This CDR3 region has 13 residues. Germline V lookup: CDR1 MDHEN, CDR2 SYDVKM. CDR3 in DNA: TGTGCCAGCAGTCAGACCGGGGGGGCTGAAGCTTTCTTT. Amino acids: CASSQTGGAEAFF.

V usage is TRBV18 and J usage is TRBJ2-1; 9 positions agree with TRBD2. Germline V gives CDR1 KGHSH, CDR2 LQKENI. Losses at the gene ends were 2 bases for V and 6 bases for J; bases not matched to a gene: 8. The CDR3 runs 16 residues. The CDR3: CASSPTALAGLNEQFF. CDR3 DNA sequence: TGTGCCAGCTCACCAACGGCGCTAGCGGGACTCAATGAGCAGTTCTTC.

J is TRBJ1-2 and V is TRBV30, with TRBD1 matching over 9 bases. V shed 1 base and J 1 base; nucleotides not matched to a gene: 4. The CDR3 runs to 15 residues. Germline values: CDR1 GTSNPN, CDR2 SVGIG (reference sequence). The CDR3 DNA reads TGTGCCTGGAGTGGCAACAGGGGGCTTAACTATGGCTACACCTTC. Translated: CAWSGNRGLNYGYTF.

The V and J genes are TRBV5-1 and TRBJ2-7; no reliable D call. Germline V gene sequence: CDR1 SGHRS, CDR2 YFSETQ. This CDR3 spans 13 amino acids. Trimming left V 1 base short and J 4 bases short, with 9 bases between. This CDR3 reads CASSLSSAYEQYF. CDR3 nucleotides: TGCGCCAGCAGCTTGTCTTCAGCTTACGAGCAGTACTTC.

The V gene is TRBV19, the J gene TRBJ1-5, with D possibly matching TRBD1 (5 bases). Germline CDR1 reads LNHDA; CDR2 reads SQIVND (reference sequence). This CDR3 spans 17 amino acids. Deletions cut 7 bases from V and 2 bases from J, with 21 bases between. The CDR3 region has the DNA TGTGCCAGTAACGGGGTGGGGGGACCCGTGGGCAATCAGCCCCAGCATTTT. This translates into CASNGVGGPVGNQPQHF. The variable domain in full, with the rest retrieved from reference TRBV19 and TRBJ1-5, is DGGITQSPKYLFRKEGQNVTLSCEQNLNHDAMYWYRQDPGQGLRLIYYSQIVNDFQKGDIAEGYSVSREKKESFPLTVTSAQKNPTAFYLCASNGVGGPVGNQPQHFGDGTRLSIL.

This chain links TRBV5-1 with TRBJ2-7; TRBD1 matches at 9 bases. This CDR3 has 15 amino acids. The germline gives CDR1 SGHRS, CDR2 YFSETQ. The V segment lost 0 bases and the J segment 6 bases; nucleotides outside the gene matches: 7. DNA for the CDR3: TGCGCCAGCAGCTTGGAACTACAGGGGGCTACCGAGCAGTACTTC. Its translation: CASSLELQGATEQYF.

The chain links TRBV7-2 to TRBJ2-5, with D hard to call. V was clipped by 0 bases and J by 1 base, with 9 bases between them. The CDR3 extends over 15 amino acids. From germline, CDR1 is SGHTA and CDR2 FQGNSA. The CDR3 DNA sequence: TGTGCCAGCAGCTTAGCAGGGATGACCCAAGAGACCCAGTACTTC. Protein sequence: CASSLAGMTQETQYF.

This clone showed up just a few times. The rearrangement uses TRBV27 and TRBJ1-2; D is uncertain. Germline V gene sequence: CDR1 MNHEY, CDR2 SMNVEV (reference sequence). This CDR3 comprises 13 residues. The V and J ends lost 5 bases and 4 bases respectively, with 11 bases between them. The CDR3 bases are TGTGCCAGCAGTCTCAGGTCGAGCTATGGCTACACCTTC. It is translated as CASSLRSSYGYTF.